This TCR delta chain was captured by sequencing in a study of Vδ1+ human thymocytes. Study outcomes and limitations: In the thymus, TRG and TRD repertoires looked highly polyclonal with Gaussian CDR3 lengths. Bulk repertoire data may be misinterpreted because of unexpected Vdelta2 sequences.

Alphabeta T cells were depleted, then CD3+ Vdelta1+ Vdelta2- thymocytes were FACS-sorted. As for this clone: Its cognate antigen is unknown.

This CDR3 contains 21 residues. Germline CDR1 TSWWSYY, CDR2 QGS. The J segment lost 2 bases and the V segment lost 0 bases, leaving 19 bases of the junction unmatched. Sequences come from RNA converted to cDNA by reverse transcription. The CDR3 regions were amplified by multiplex PCR from V-gene primers to a constant-region primer. TCRdb reprocessed the multiplex PCR reads using CATT. This table holds tens of thousands of delta-chain clones, about a sixth found once. The sequence derives from a boy in the first two years of life who had congenital heart surgery. Sequenced input: Vdelta1+ gamma-delta thymocytes from the thymus. The subset is: FACS-sorted CD3+ TCRalphabeta- TCRVdelta1+ TCRVdelta2- thymocytes. J is TRDJ1 and V is TRDV1; 9 bases fit TRDD3. The CDR3 DNA reads as TGTGCTCTTGGGGAACTGGGTCCCTACGGGCTGGGGGATGAAGTGACCGATAAACTCATCTTT. Protein sequence: CALGELGPYGLGDEVTDKLIF.